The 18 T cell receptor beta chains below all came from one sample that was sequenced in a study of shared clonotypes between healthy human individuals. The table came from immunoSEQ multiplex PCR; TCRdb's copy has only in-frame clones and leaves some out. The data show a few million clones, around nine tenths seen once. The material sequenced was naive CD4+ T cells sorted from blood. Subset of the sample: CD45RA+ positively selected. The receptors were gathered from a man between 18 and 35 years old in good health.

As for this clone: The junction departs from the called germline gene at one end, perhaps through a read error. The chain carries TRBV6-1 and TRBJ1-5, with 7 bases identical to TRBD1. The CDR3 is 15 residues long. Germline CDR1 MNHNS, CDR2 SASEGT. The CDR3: CAISATGDSNQPQHF. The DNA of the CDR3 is TGTGCCATCAGTGCTACAGGGGATAGCAATCAGCCCCAGCATTTT.

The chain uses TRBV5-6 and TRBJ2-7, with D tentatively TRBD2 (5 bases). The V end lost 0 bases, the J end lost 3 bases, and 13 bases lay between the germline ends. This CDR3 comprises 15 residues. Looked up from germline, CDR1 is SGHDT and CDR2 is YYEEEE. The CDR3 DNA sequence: TGTGCCAGCAGCTTGGTGGAGCGGTCTGACTACGAGCAGTACTTC. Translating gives CASSLVERSDYEQYF.

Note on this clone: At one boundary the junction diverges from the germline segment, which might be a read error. The CDR3 DNA is TGTGCCAGCAGCTCAACCCATGGTACTAGCGGAATCTTC. Protein product: CASSSTHGTSGIF. The chain joins TRBV11-2 to TRBJ2-7; TRBD2 matches at 8 bases. CDR1 SGHAT and CDR2 FQNNGV come from the germline V gene. This CDR3 has 13 amino acids.

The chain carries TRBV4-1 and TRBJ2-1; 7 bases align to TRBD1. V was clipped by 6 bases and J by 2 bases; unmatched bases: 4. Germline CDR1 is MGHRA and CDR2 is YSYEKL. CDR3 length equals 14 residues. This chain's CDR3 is CASSARGPYNEQFF. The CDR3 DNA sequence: TGCGCCAGCAGTGCTAGGGGGCCCTACAATGAGCAGTTCTTC.

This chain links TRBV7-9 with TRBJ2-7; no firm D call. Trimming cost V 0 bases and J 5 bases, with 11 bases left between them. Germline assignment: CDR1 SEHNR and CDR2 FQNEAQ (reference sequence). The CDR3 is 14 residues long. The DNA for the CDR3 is TGTGCCAGCAGCTTAGCGGGTAGCAGTAACGAGCAGTACTTC. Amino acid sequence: CASSLAGSSNEQYF. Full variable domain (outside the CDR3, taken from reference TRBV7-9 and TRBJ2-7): DTGVSQNPRHKITKRGQNVTFRCDPISEHNRLYWYRQTLGQGPEFLTYFQNEAQLEKSRLLSDRFSAERPKGSFSTLEIQRTEQGDSAMYLCASSLAGSSNEQYFGPGTRLTVT.

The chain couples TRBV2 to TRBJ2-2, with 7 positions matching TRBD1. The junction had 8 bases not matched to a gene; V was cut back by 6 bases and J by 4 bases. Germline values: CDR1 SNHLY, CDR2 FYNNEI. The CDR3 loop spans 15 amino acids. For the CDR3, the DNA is TGTGCCAGCAGAGAAAGGGGGCGCGGCACCGGGGAGCTGTTTTTT. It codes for CASRERGRGTGELFF.

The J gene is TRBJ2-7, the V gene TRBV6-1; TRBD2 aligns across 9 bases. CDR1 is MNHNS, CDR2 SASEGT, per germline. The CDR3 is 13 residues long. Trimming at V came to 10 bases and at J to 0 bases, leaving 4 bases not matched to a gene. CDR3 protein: CATSSGNSYEQYF. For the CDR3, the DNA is TGTGCCACCTCTAGCGGGAACTCCTACGAGCAGTACTTC.

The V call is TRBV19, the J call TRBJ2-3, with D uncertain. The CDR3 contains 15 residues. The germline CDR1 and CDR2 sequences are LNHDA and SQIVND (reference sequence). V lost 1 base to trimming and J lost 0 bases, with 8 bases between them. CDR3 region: CASSIGAKSTDTQYF. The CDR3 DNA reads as TGTGCCAGTAGTATAGGAGCTAAAAGCACAGATACGCAGTATTTT.

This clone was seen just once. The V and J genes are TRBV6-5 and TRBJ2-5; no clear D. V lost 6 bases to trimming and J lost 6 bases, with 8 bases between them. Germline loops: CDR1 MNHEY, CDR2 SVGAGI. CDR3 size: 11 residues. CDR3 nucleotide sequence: TGTGCCAGCAGGCGCGGAAAGACCCAGTACTTC. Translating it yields CASRRGKTQYF.

The chain's CDR3 is CASSPLGPSGEQYF. The CDR3 DNA reads as TGTGCCAGCTCACCACTAGGCCCTTCGGGCGAGCAGTACTTC. The V and J genes are TRBV18 and TRBJ2-7, with D hard to call. The V end lost 1 base, the J end lost 6 bases, and 13 bases lay between the germline ends. Germline V gene sequence: CDR1 KGHSH, CDR2 LQKENI. CDR3 size: 14 residues.

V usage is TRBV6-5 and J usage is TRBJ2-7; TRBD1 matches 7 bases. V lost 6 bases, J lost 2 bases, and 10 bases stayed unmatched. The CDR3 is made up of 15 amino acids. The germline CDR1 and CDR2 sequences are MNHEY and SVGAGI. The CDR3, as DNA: TGTGCCAGCAGCCCCGACAGGGTCGGAACCTACGAGCAGTACTTC. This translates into CASSPDRVGTYEQYF.

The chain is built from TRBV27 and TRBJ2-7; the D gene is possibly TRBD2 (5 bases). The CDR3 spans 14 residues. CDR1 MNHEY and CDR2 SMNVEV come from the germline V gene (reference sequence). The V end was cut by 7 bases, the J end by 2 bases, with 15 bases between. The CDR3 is CASTGDGVPYEQYF. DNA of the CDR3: TGTGCCAGCACCGGAGACGGGGTCCCCTACGAGCAGTACTTC.

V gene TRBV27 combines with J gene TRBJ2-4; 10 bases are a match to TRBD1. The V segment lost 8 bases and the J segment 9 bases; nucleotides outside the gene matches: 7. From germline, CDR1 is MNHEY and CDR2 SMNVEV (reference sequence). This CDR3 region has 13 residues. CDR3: CASGDRGRGIQYF. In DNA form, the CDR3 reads TGTGCCAGCGGTGACAGGGGGCGGGGCATTCAGTACTTC.

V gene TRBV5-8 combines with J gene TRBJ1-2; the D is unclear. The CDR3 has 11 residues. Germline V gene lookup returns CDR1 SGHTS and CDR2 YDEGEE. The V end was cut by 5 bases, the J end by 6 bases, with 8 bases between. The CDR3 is CASRLRDGYTF. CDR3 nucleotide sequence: TGTGCCAGCAGGCTGAGGGATGGCTACACCTTC.

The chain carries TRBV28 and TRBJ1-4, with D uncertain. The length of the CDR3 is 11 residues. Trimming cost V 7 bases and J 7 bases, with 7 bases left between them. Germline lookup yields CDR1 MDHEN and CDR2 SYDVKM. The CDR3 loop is CASTPGEKLFF. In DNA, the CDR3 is TGTGCCAGCACTCCGGGTGAAAAACTGTTTTTT.

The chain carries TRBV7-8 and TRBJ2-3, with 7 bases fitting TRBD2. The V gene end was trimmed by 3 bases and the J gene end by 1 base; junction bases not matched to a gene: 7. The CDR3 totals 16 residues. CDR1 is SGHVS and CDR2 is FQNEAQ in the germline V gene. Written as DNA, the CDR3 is TGTGCCAGCAGCTTTAGGGGCGGGAGCGGCACAGATACGCAGTATTTT. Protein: CASSFRGGSGTDTQYF.

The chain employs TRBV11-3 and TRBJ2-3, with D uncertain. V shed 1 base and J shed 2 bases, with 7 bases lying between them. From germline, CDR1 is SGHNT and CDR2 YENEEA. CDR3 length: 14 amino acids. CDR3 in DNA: TGTGCCAGCAGCTTAGGTGAAACCACAGATACGCAGTATTTT. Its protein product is CASSLGETTDTQYF. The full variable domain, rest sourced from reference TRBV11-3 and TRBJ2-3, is EAGVVQSPRYKIIEKKQPVAFWCNPISGHNTLYWYLQNLGQGPELLIRYENEEAVDDSQLPKDRFSAERLKGVDSTLKIQPAELGDSAVYLCASSLGETTDTQYFGPGTRLTVL.

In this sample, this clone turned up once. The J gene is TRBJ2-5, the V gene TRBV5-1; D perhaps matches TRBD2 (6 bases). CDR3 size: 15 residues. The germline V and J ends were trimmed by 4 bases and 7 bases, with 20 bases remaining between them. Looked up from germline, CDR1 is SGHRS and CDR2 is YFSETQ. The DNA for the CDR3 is TGCGCCAGCAGCCAGAACCAACTAGCCGGGGGGACCCAGTACTTC. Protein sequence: CASSQNQLAGGTQYF.